The 20 T cell receptor beta chains below come from one sample, sequenced in a study of blood T cell repertoires in COVID-19. The protocol was immunoSEQ multiplex PCR, while the TCRdb copy is restricted to in-frame clones and leaves out a portion. The sample has more than 100,000 clones, less than 90% seen once. The material sequenced was peripheral blood. The receptors come from a human donor in a cohort sampled during active COVID-19.

V and J are TRBV6-1 and TRBJ1-4; 7 bases line up with TRBD1. Trimming at V came to 1 base and at J to 4 bases, leaving 3 bases not matched to a gene. The CDR3 contains 15 residues. Germline assignment: CDR1 MNHNS and CDR2 SASEGT. CDR3 in amino acids: CASSEGTGLNEKLFF. The CDR3 coding sequence is TGTGCCAGCAGTGAAGGGACAGGTCTTAATGAAAAACTGTTTTTT.

The chain links TRBV7-3 to TRBJ2-7; 7 bases map to TRBD2. From germline, CDR1 is SGHTA and CDR2 FQGTGA. This CDR3 spans 13 amino acids. V lost 4 bases and J lost 6; bases outside the gene matches: 6. CDR3 amino acids: CASSSAGVGEQYF. CDR3 nucleotides: TGTGCCAGCAGCTCCGCGGGAGTGGGCGAGCAGTACTTC.

The gene calls are TRBV5-6 and TRBJ2-7, with 7 bases lining up with TRBD2. The V and J ends lost 3 bases and 5 bases, in that order; junction bases with no gene match: 5. CDR1 and CDR2 from the germline V gene are SGHDT and YYEEEE. This CDR3 is built from 13 residues. The CDR3 region is CASSSLGGDEQYF. The CDR3 nucleotides read TGTGCCAGCAGCTCCTTGGGGGGGGACGAGCAGTACTTC.

The gene calls are TRBV4-1 and TRBJ1-4; 9 bases align to TRBD1. The CDR3 contains 16 residues. V dropped 4 bases and J dropped 7; count of bases not matched to a gene: 10. Germline values: CDR1 MGHRA, CDR2 YSYEKL. The CDR3 protein is CASSRYPDRGGEKLFF. CDR3 sequence (DNA): TGCGCCAGCAGCCGCTATCCGGACAGGGGCGGTGAAAAACTGTTTTTT.

The V and J genes are TRBV2 and TRBJ1-5; D uncertain. Trimming pared 2 bases from V and 9 bases from J, leaving 5 bases between. From germline, CDR1 is SNHLY and CDR2 FYNNEI. The CDR3 totals 11 residues. This CDR3 is CASSELGPQHF. The CDR3 DNA is TGTGCCAGCAGTGAACTAGGGCCCCAGCATTTT.

This clone is a singleton in its sample. The V gene is TRBV5-1, the J gene TRBJ2-7; maybe TRBD2 (6 bases). The length of the CDR3 is 14 residues. The V end was cut by 0 bases, the J end by 2 bases, with 9 bases between. CDR1 is SGHRS, CDR2 YFSETQ, per germline. The CDR3 DNA follows: TGCGCCAGCAGCTTGGTACCGGGAGCCTACGAGCAGTACTTC. Translating it yields CASSLVPGAYEQYF.

This chain uses TRBV4-1 with TRBJ2-7; 8 bases align to TRBD1. Germline trimming cut 0 bases from V and 4 bases from J; bases unmatched to any gene: 5. Germline V gene sequence: CDR1 MGHRA, CDR2 YSYEKL. The length of the CDR3 is 15 residues. In nucleotides, the CDR3 is TGCGCCAGCAGCCAAGACAGGACAGGGTATTACGAGCAGTACTTC. Its protein is CASSQDRTGYYEQYF.

V gene TRBV7-7 combines with J gene TRBJ2-1; 8 nucleotides match TRBD2. V gave up 3 bases and J gave up 0 bases; unmatched junction bases: 4. Germline CDR1 reads SSHAT; CDR2 reads FNYEAQ (reference sequence). The CDR3 is 16 amino acids. The CDR3 region has the DNA TGTGCCAGCAGCTTGACCCTAGCGGGCTCCTACAATGAGCAGTTCTTC. Encoded protein: CASSLTLAGSYNEQFF.

This clone was seen a handful of times. This chain connects TRBV28 to TRBJ2-7; the D is unclear. The V gene's germline CDR1 is MDHEN and CDR2 SYDVKM. V was pared by 3 bases and J by 6 bases, with 12 bases between. The CDR3 extends over 13 amino acids. CDR3 sequence reads: CASSLPHSGEQYF. CDR3 sequence (DNA): TGTGCCAGCAGTTTGCCCCACTCGGGCGAGCAGTACTTC.

The chain links TRBV12-3 or TRBV12-4 to TRBJ1-6; the D gene is possibly TRBD1 (6 bases). V lost 6 bases, J lost 7 bases, and 10 bases lay in between. This CDR3 region has 13 residues. Here the CDR3 reads CASSGQINSPLHF. The CDR3 nucleotides are TGTGCCAGCAGCGGACAGATAAATTCACCCCTCCACTTT.

The chain combines TRBV29-1 with TRBJ2-3; D gene uncertain. Germline CDR1 reads SQVTM; CDR2 reads ANQGSEA. V was shortened by 6 bases and J by 5 bases, with 12 bases between the two germline ends. This CDR3 region has 12 residues. This chain's CDR3 is CSVQDWRDTQYF. The CDR3 nucleotides read TGCAGCGTCCAAGATTGGAGAGATACGCAGTATTTT.

The gene calls are TRBV2 and TRBJ1-5; 9 nucleotides line up with TRBD1. This CDR3 region has 18 residues. Germline CDR1 and CDR2: SNHLY and FYNNEI. After removal of 1 base from V and 7 bases from J, the junction contained 14 bases not matched to a gene. CDR3 bases: TGTGCCAGCAGTGAAGGGGCGGGACAGGGAAGAGAAGGACAGCCCCAGCATTTT. It encodes CASSEGAGQGREGQPQHF.

The chain combines TRBV21-1 with TRBJ1-5. TRBV21-1 counts as a pseudogene. CDR3 length equals 12 residues. CDR3 loop: CASSNMSQPQHF. The CDR3 DNA is TGTGCCAGCAGCAATATGAGTCAGCCCCAGCATTTT.

V is TRBV29-1 and J is TRBJ2-3, with 8 bases fitting TRBD1. The CDR3 has 13 amino acids. Germline V gives CDR1 SQVTM, CDR2 ANQGSEA. The V and J ends lost 4 bases and 2 bases, in that order; junction bases with no gene match: 2. The CDR3 is CSVGQGITDTQYF. CDR3 nucleotide sequence: TGCAGCGTTGGACAGGGGATCACAGATACGCAGTATTTT.

The V gene is TRBV5-1, the J gene TRBJ1-4; 7 nucleotides agree with TRBD1. The CDR3 extends over 16 amino acids. CDR1 is SGHRS and CDR2 is YFSETQ in the germline V gene. V dropped 1 base and J dropped 3; count of bases not matched to a gene: 6. The CDR3 loop is CASSLYIQGANEKLFF. In nucleotides, the CDR3 is TGCGCCAGCAGCTTGTATATTCAGGGGGCTAATGAAAAACTGTTTTTT.

This clone came up once. The gene calls are TRBV28 and TRBJ2-1; 12 positions agree with TRBD2. Germline CDR1 MDHEN, CDR2 SYDVKM. The CDR3 totals 17 residues. J gave up 7 bases and V 1 base, and 8 bases lay outside the gene matches. The CDR3 loop reads CASSLYGGLAGTNEQFF. The CDR3 region has the DNA TGTGCCAGCAGTTTATACGGCGGACTAGCGGGGACGAATGAGCAGTTCTTC.

The chain combines TRBV28 with TRBJ2-7; D is perhaps TRBD2 (5 bases). Between the trimmed V and J ends, which lost 4 bases and 6 bases, there was a span of 19 bases. Germline CDR1 MDHEN, CDR2 SYDVKM. CDR3 length: 15 amino acids. CDR3 in amino acids: CASSSLAGVKGEQYF. Here the CDR3 DNA reads TGTGCCAGCAGTTCCCTCGCCGGGGTAAAGGGCGAGCAGTACTTC.

The V call is TRBV3-1 (or the pseudogene TRBV3-2), the J call TRBJ1-6, with D perhaps matching TRBD1 (6 bases). The germline V and J ends were trimmed by 4 bases and 8 bases, with 18 bases remaining between them. The germline gives CDR1 LGHDT, CDR2 YNNKEL (reference sequence). The CDR3 contains 16 residues. The DNA of the CDR3 is TGTGCCAGCAGCCCTCTTGAACAGGGAAGGGATTCACCCCTCCACTTT. Encoded protein: CASSPLEQGRDSPLHF.

The chain links TRBV7-2 to TRBJ2-1, with D possibly matching TRBD2 (6 bases). The CDR3 is 17 amino acids. V was clipped by 0 bases and J by 2 bases, with 14 bases between them. The germline V gene encodes CDR1 SGHTA and CDR2 FQGNSA. The CDR3 nucleotides are TGTGCCAGCAGCTTAGCGGAGGGGACTTATACCTACAATGAGCAGTTCTTC. It translates to CASSLAEGTYTYNEQFF.

The rearrangement joins TRBV5-1 to TRBJ2-7, with 7 bases lining up with TRBD1. With V trimmed by 3 bases and J by 0 bases, 3 bases remained unmatched. CDR3 length: 14 amino acids. Germline-derived CDR1 and CDR2 are SGHRS and YFSETQ. Here the CDR3 DNA reads TGCGCCAGCAGCTGGGGACAGCCCTCCTACGAGCAGTACTTC. Residues: CASSWGQPSYEQYF. The full variable domain, in which reference TRBV5-1 and TRBJ2-7 provide the parts outside the CDR3, is KAGVTQTPRYLIKTRGQQVTLSCSPISGHRSVSWYQQTPGQGLQFLFEYFSETQRNKGNFPGRFSGRQFSNSRSEMNVSTLELGDSALYLCASSWGQPSYEQYFGPGTRLTVT.